This T cell receptor beta chain came from a study of cytomegalovirus exposure and HLA in healthy donors. This PCR relied on a set of 60 Vbeta primers and 13 Jbeta primers. Repertoires were generated with immunoSEQ multiplex PCR, while TCRdb's copy carries only in-frame clones and drops some. The repertoire includes approximately 97,000 clones, nearly 80% of them detected once, and roughly 4% sits in the top ten. Remarks on this clone: No antigen is known for it.

Whole-study findings and limits: CMV serostatus was the sole immune exposure information available. Presence/absence analyses rested on an assumption that sequencing depth was roughly uniform across donors. Accurate prediction of most subjects' HLA-A and HLA-B alleles from TCR beta sequences was reported.

The CDR3 consists of 14 residues. Germline V gives CDR1 LGHNT, CDR2 FRNRAP. Trimming left V 4 bases short and J 2 bases short, with 9 bases between. Sequencing was carried out using PBMCs. The TCR sequence derives from a woman aged 40 to 50 in good health and CMV-seropositive. This chain links TRBV12-5 with TRBJ2-1, with a tentative D call TRBD1 (6 bases). The CDR3 reads CASGSRDTYNEQFF. CDR3 DNA: TGTGCTAGTGGTTCCCGGGACACCTACAATGAGCAGTTCTTC.